What follows is one TCR beta chain and its context. Its antigen remains unknown. Each subset's genomic DNA was split evenly across several immunoSEQ plates. Sequencing was performed with immunoSEQ multiplex PCR; in TCRdb, only in-frame clones are kept and a portion is missing. The sample records about 2.3 million clones, 93% being singletons. This sample is part of a study of shared clonotypes between healthy human individuals. Study-wide background: Used for every donor were three CD4 naive, three CD4 memory, two CD8 naive and one CD8 memory plate.

Study-wide results and caveats: In general, naive subsets displayed greater estimated richness than memory subsets did. Lower generation probabilities were found for non-shared clonotypes than for those shared by all four donors.

The sample taken for sequencing was naive CD4+ T cells from PBMCs. Subset indicated: CD45RA+ positively selected. The clonotype originates from a man between 18 and 35 years old in good health. Some clones in this sample may be carry-over from other donors' samples.

CDR3: CASSYYPGELFF. The CDR3 DNA follows: TGTGCCAGCAGTTATTATCCCGGGGAGCTGTTTTTT. V usage is TRBV6-5 and J usage is TRBJ2-2, with D unresolved. The CDR3 has 12 residues. The V end was cut by 3 bases, the J end by 6 bases, with 5 bases between. CDR1 is MNHEY, CDR2 SVGAGI, per germline.